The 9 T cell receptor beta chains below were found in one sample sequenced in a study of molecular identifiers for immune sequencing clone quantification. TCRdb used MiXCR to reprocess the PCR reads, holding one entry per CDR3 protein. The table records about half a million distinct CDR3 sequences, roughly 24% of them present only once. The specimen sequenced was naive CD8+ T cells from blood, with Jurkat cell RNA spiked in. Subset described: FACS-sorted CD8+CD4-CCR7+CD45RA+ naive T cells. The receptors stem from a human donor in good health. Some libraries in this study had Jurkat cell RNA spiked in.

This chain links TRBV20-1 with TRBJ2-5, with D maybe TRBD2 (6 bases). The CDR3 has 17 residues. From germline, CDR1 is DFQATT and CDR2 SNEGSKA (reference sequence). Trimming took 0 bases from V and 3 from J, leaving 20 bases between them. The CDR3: CSARDAGSIGAEETQYF. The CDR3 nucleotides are TGCAGTGCTAGAGATGCGGGGTCGATCGGTGCAGAAGAGACCCAGTACTTC.

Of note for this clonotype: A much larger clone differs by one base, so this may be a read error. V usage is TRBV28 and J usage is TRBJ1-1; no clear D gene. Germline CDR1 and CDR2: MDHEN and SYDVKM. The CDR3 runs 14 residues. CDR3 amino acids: CASGLSGTNTEAFF. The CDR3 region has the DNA TGTGCCAGCGGTTTGAGCGGTACGAACACTGAAGCTTTCTTT.

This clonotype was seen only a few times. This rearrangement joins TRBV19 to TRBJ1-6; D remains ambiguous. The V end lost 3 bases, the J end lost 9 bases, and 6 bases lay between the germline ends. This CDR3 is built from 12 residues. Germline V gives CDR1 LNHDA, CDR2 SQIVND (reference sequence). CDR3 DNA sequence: TGTGCCAGTAGTATCGGATTTTCACCCCTCCACTTT. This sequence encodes CASSIGFSPLHF.

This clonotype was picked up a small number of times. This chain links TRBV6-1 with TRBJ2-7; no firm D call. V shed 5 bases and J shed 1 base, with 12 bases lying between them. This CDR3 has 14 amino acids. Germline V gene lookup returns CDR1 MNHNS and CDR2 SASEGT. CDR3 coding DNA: TGTGCCAGCAGTATCAGCGCGACGTCCTACGAGCAGTACTTC. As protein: CASSISATSYEQYF.

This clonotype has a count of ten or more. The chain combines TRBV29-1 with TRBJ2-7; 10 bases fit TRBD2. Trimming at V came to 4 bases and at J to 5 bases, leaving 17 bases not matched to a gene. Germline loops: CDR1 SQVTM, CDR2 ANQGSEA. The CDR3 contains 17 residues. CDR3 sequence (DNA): TGCAGCGTTGTTCTTAGCGGGAGGACCTATGCTACGGACGAGCAGTACTTC. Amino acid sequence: CSVVLSGRTYATDEQYF.

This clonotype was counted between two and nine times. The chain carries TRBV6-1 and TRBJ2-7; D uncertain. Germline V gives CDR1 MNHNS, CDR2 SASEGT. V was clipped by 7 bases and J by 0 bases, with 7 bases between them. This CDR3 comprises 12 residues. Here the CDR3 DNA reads TGTGCCAGCATCCACCCCTCCTACGAGCAGTACTTC. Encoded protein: CASIHPSYEQYF.

The CDR3, as DNA: TGTGCCAGCAGCAAGACCGGCTCAGGGGGAGAGACCCAGTACTTC. Protein product: CASSKTGSGGETQYF. V usage is TRBV7-6 and J usage is TRBJ2-5; 7 nucleotides match TRBD1. In germline, CDR1 is SGHVS, CDR2 FNYEAQ. After removal of 5 bases from V and 4 bases from J, the junction contained 10 bases not matched to a gene. The length of the CDR3 is 15 residues.

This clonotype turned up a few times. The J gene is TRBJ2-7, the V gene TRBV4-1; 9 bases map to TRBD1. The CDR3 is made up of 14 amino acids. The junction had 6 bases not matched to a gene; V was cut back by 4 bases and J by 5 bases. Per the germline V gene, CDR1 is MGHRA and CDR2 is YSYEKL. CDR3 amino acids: CASSRWTGEHEQYF. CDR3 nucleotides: TGCGCCAGCAGCCGATGGACAGGGGAACACGAGCAGTACTTC.

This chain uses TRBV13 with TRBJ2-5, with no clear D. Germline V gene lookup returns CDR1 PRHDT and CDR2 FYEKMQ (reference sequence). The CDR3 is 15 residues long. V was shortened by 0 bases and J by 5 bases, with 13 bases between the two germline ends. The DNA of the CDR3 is TGTGCCAGCAGCTTAGGAGGGATTCGCCCTGAGACCCAGTACTTC. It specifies CASSLGGIRPETQYF.